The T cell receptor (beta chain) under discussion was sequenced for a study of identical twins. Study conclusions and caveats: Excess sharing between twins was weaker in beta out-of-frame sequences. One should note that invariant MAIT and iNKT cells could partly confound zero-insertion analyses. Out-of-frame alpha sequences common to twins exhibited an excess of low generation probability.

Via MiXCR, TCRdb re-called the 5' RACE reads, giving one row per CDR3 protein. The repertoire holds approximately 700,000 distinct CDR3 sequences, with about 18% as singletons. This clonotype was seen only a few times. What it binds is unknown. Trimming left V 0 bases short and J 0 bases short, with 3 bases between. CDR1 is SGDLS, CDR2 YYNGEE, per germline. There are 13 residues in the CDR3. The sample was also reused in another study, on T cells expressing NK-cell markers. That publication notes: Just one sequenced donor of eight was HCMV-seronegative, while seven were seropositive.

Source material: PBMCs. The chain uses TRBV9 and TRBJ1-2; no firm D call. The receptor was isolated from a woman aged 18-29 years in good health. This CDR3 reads CASSVEANYGYTF. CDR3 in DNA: TGTGCCAGCAGCGTAGAAGCTAACTATGGCTACACCTTC.